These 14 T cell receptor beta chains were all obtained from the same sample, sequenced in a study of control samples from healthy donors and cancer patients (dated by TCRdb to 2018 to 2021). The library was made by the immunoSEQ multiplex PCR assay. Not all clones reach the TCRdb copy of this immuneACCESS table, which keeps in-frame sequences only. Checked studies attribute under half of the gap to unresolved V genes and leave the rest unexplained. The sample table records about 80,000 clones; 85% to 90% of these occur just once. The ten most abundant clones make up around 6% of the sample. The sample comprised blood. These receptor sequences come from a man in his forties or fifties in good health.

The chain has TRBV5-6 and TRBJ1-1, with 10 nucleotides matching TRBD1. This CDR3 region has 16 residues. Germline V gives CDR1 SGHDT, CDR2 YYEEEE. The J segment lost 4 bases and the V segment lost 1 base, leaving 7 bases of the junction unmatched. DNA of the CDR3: TGTGCCAGCAGCTTGTTTGTGGGACAGGGGAGCACTGAAGCTTTCTTT. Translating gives CASSLFVGQGSTEAFF.

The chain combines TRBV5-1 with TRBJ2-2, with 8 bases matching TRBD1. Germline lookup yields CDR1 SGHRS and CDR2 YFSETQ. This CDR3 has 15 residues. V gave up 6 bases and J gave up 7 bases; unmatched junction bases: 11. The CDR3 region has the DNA TGCGCCAGCAAGACCTCGACAGGGGCTGGCGGGGAGCTGTTTTTT. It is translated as CASKTSTGAGGELFF.

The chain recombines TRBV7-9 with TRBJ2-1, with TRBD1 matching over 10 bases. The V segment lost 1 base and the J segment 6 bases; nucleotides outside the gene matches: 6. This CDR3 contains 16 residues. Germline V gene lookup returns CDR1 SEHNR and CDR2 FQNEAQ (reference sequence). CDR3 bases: TGTGCCAGCAGCTTAGGAGGGACAGGGGCTGTCAATGAGCAGTTCTTC. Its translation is CASSLGGTGAVNEQFF.

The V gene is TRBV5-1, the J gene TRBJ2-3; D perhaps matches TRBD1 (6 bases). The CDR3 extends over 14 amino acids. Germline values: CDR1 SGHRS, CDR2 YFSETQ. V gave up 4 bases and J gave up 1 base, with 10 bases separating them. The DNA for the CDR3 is TGCGCCAGCAGCCTAACAGGGCGCACAGATACGCAGTATTTT. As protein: CASSLTGRTDTQYF. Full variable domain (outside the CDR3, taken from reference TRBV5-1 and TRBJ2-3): KAGVTQTPRYLIKTRGQQVTLSCSPISGHRSVSWYQQTPGQGLQFLFEYFSETQRNKGNFPGRFSGRQFSNSRSEMNVSTLELGDSALYLCASSLTGRTDTQYFGPGTRLTVL.

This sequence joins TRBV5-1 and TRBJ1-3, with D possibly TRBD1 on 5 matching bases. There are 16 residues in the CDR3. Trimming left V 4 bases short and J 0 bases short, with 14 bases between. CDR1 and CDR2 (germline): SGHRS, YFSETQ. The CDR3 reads CASSRDLSGSGNTIYF. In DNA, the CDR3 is TGCGCCAGCAGCAGGGACCTCTCCGGCTCTGGAAACACCATATATTTT. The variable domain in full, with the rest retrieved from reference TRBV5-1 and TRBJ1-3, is KAGVTQTPRYLIKTRGQQVTLSCSPISGHRSVSWYQQTPGQGLQFLFEYFSETQRNKGNFPGRFSGRQFSNSRSEMNVSTLELGDSALYLCASSRDLSGSGNTIYFGEGSWLTVV.

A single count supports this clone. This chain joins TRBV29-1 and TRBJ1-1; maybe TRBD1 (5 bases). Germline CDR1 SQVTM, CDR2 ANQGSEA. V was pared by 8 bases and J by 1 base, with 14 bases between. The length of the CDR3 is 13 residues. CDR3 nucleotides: TGCAGCACCCGGGACGGCTCGAACACTGAAGCTTTCTTT. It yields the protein CSTRDGSNTEAFF.

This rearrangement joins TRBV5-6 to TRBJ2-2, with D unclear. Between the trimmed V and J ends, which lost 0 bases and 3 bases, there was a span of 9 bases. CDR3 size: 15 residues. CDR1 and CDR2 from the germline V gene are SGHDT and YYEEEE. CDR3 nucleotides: TGTGCCAGCAGCTTGGAAGTTTATTACACCGGGGAGCTGTTTTTT. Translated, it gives CASSLEVYYTGELFF.

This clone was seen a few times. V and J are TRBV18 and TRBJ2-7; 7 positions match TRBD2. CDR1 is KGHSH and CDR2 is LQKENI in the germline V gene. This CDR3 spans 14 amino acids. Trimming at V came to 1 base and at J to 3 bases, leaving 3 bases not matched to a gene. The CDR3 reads CASSPLGEGYEQYF. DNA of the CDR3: TGTGCCAGCTCACCACTGGGGGAGGGCTACGAGCAGTACTTC. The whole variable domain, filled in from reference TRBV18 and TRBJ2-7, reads NAGVMQNPRHLVRRRGQEARLRCSPMKGHSHVYWYRQLPEEGLKFMVYLQKENIIDESGMPKERFSAEFPKEGPSILRIQQVVRGDSAAYFCASSPLGEGYEQYFGPGTRLTVT.

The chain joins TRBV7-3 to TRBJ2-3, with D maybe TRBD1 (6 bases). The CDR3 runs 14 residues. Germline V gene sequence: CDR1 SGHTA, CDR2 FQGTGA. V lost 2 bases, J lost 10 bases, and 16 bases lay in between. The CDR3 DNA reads TGTGCCAGCAGCTTAGGGGGCCGCGTTCAGGCGCAGTATTTT. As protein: CASSLGGRVQAQYF.

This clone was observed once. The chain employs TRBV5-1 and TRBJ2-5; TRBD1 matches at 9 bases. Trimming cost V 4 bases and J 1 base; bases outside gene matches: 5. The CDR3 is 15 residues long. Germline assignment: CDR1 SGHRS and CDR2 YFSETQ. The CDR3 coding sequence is TGCGCCAGCAGCAGGGACAGGGCATCCCAAGAGACCCAGTACTTC. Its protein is CASSRDRASQETQYF.

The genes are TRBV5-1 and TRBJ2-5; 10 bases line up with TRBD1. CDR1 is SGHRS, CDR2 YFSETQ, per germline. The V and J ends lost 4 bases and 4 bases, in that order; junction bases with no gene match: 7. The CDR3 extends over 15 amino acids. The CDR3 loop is CASSDRDRGGETQYF. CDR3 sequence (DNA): TGCGCCAGCAGCGACCGGGACAGGGGAGGAGAGACCCAGTACTTC.

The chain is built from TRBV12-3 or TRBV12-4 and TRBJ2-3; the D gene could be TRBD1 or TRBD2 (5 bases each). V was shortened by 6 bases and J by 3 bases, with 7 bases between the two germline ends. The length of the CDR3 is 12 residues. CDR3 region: CASRGRTDTQYF. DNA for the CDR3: TGTGCCAGCAGGGGACGGACAGATACGCAGTATTTT.

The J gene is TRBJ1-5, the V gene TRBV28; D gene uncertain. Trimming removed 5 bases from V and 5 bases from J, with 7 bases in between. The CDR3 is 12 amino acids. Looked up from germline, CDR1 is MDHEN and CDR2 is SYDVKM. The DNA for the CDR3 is TGTGCCAGCAGTGCCCTATATCAGCCCCAGCATTTT. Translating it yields CASSALYQPQHF.

CDR3 sequence (DNA): TGCGCCAGCAGCCCCCGTTCCAACACTGAAGCTTTCTTT. This translates into CASSPRSNTEAFF. The chain recombines TRBV5-1 with TRBJ1-1; D ambiguous. Germline V gene sequence: CDR1 SGHRS, CDR2 YFSETQ. Trimming took 4 bases from V and 2 from J, leaving 9 bases between them. The CDR3 has 13 amino acids.